This T cell receptor (beta chain) was captured by sequencing in a study of T cells in Graves' hyperthyroidism and ophthalmopathy. The length of the CDR3 is 16 residues. CDR1 and CDR2 from the germline V gene are MDHEN and SYDVKM. V shed 1 base and J shed 3 bases, with 13 bases lying between them. Authors of the study amplified TCR beta CDR3 regions from RNA transcripts. Using the HTBI primer set, a first-round RT-PCR was run on the TCR CDR3. TCRdb fed the multiplex PCR reads into MiXCR, producing one record per CDR3 protein. The sample contains approximately 200,000 distinct CDR3 sequences, approximately 16% of which appear only once. In this sample, this clonotype turned up many times.

The chain uses TRBV28 and TRBJ1-5, with D hard to call. The TCR was taken from a man aged 35-49 years with Graves' hyperthyroidism. Sequencing was done on a sample of blood. CDR3 DNA sequence: TGTGCCAGCAGTTTATTGGCACCATTTCCCAATCAGCCCCAGCATTTT. This gives the protein CASSLLAPFPNQPQHF.